This passage covers 10 T cell receptor beta chains from one sample sequenced in a study of human T cells and chemical hapten exposure. Extraction of total RNA was performed on unfractionated whole blood. TCRdb ran MiXCR on the 5' RACE reads and lists one entry per CDR3 protein. This table has about 120,000 distinct CDR3 sequences, 19% appearing once. Every receptor here comes from a human donor in good health.

This clonotype has a handful of counts. V gene TRBV12-3 or TRBV12-4 combines with J gene TRBJ2-3; possible D gene TRBD1, 7 bases. Trimming took 7 bases from V and 0 from J, leaving 17 bases between them. The CDR3 runs to 16 residues. Here the CDR3 reads CASTAGGLASTDTQYF. The CDR3 DNA is TGTGCCAGCACTGCAGGGGGACTTGCTAGCACAGATACGCAGTATTTT.

This clonotype showed up just a few times. This chain joins TRBV21-1 and TRBJ1-2; the listed D gene, TRBD1, was not tested against the DNA. TRBV21-1 is shown as a pseudogene. The CDR3 consists of 15 residues. Here the CDR3 DNA reads TGTGCCAGCAGCGAACGAGCGGGACAGAACTATGGCTACACCTTC. Residues: CASSERAGQNYGYTF.

The chain employs TRBV12-3 or TRBV12-4 and TRBJ1-3, with a tentative D call TRBD1 (6 bases). V gave up 3 bases and J gave up 4 bases, with 13 bases separating them. This CDR3 is built from 15 residues. CDR3 region: CASSLFQGSGNTIYF. In DNA, the CDR3 is TGTGCCAGCAGTTTGTTCCAGGGGAGCGGAAACACCATATATTTT.

This clonotype was observed a few times. V is TRBV5-1 and J is TRBJ2-7; TRBD2 matches 9 bases. The CDR3 length is 14 residues. V dropped 1 base and J dropped 5; count of bases not matched to a gene: 4. Germline lookup yields CDR1 SGHRS and CDR2 YFSETQ. The CDR3 reads CASSLFSGSDEQYF. The CDR3 DNA reads TGCGCCAGCAGCTTGTTTAGCGGGAGCGACGAGCAGTACTTC.

This clonotype showed up just a few times. The chain combines TRBV29-1 with TRBJ1-2, with D unresolved. Germline V lookup: CDR1 SQVTM, CDR2 ANQGSEA. V lost 6 bases and J lost 0, with 11 bases in between. The CDR3 totals 13 residues. The CDR3 spells CSVDTISNYGYTF. The CDR3 DNA is TGCAGCGTAGACACCATATCTAACTATGGCTACACCTTC.

This clonotype has more than one count but fewer than ten. The chain has TRBV7-9 and TRBJ2-2; D is possibly TRBD1 (5 bases). Trimming took off 5 bases at V and 4 bases at J, with 11 bases between the two ends. CDR3 size: 14 residues. The V gene's germline CDR1 is SEHNR and CDR2 FQNEAQ (reference sequence). CDR3 in amino acids: CASSVYRSTGELFF. CDR3 nucleotide sequence: TGTGCCAGCAGCGTATACAGGAGCACCGGGGAGCTGTTTTTT.

With respect to this clonotype: Germline and junction disagree at one end, which may indicate a read error. The chain uses TRBV3-1 and TRBJ1-6; D is uncertain. The CDR3 extends over 17 amino acids. CDR1 is LGHDT, CDR2 YNNKEL, per germline (reference sequence). CDR3 region: CASSPQKEGVYSSPLHF. CDR3 DNA: TGTGCCAGCAGCCCCCAGAAAGAAGGAGTTTATAGTTCACCCCTCCACTTT.

This clonotype was seen ten or more times. This CDR3 reads CASSTALNTEAFF. In DNA, the CDR3 is TGTGCCAGCAGCACCGCCCTAAACACTGAAGCTTTCTTT. The chain recombines TRBV7-9 with TRBJ1-1; D remains ambiguous. The CDR3 consists of 13 residues. Germline CDR1 is SEHNR and CDR2 is FQNEAQ (reference sequence). The germline V and J ends were trimmed by 5 bases and 2 bases, with 9 bases remaining between them.

The gene calls are TRBV12-3 or TRBV12-4 and TRBJ2-7; maybe TRBD1 (7 bases). This CDR3 region has 15 residues. Trimming removed 5 bases at V and 2 bases at J, with 16 bases between. The CDR3 DNA reads TGTGCCAGCAGTGGGGGGACAGCCCGTCCCTACGAGCAGTACTTC. The encoded protein is CASSGGTARPYEQYF.

The chain combines TRBV6-5 with TRBJ2-7; D not certain. Looked up from germline, CDR1 is MNHEY and CDR2 is SVGAGI. CDR3 length: 14 residues. V was pared by 5 bases and J by 3 bases, with 14 bases between. DNA of the CDR3: TGTGCCAGCAGTGAGGATCTCCGGGTCTACGAGCAGTACTTC. Its translation is CASSEDLRVYEQYF.